The entry below gives a single T cell receptor (beta chain) sequence along with its context. What it recognizes is unknown. The sample belongs to a study of T cells in Graves' hyperthyroidism and ophthalmopathy. Regarding the study as a whole: Among thyroid clonotypes expanded above 0.001, most also appeared in blood. A 13 V-J signature model discriminated ophthalmopathy versus stable hyperthyroidism.

Lactation, pregnancy, other autoimmune disease or uncontrolled infection led to exclusion of patients. The CDR3 consists of 17 residues. J gave up 0 bases and V 6 bases, and 14 bases lay outside the gene matches. Germline assignment: CDR1 DFQATT and CDR2 SNEGSKA (reference sequence). RNA transcripts served as the template for amplifying TCR beta CDR3 regions. The study used the HTBI primer set for a first-round RT-PCR of the TCR CDR3. TCRdb re-derived calls from the multiplex PCR reads in MiXCR, one entry per CDR3 protein. Among roughly 250,000 distinct CDR3 sequences, about 14% were seen once, and the ten largest hold about 14%.

This rearrangement joins TRBV20-1 to TRBJ2-4; 7 nucleotides align to TRBD1. Sequenced sample: blood. The TCR comes from a middle-aged woman with Graves' hyperthyroidism that later progressed to Graves' ophthalmopathy. CDR3 amino acids: CSAPPTGTLLAKNIQYF. The DNA for the CDR3 is TGCAGTGCCCCACCGACAGGGACCCTACTAGCCAAAAACATTCAGTACTTC.